These 29 T cell receptor beta chains share one sample of origin, sequenced in a study of T cell responses to AZD1222 COVID-19 vaccine. Clones were sequenced by immunoSEQ multiplex PCR, and TCRdb holds only the in-frame ones, with some missing. This table holds 99,000 or so clones, around nine tenths found once. Sequenced here: peripheral blood, sampled 28 days after the second dose of the MenACWY control vaccine. Receptor source: an adult who received the MenACWY meningococcal vaccine as a control.

This chain connects TRBV18 to TRBJ1-5; D gene ambiguous. Trimming pared 3 bases from V and 0 bases from J, leaving 12 bases between. Germline CDR1 KGHSH, CDR2 LQKENI. The CDR3 has 16 amino acids. CDR3 DNA sequence: TGTGCCAGCTCACCCTCAGGCATCAATAGCAATCAGCCCCAGCATTTT. Its protein is CASSPSGINSNQPQHF. Together with reference TRBV18 and TRBJ1-5, the CDR3 gives the full variable domain: NAGVMQNPRHLVRRRGQEARLRCSPMKGHSHVYWYRQLPEEGLKFMVYLQKENIIDESGMPKERFSAEFPKEGPSILRIQQVVRGDSAAYFCASSPSGINSNQPQHFGDGTRLSIL.

The rearrangement links TRBV6-2 or TRBV6-3 to TRBJ1-5; D might be TRBD1 (6 bases). Germline CDR1 reads MNHEY; CDR2 reads SVGEGT. V was clipped by 0 bases and J by 7 bases, with 16 bases between them. The CDR3 sequence is 16 residues long. CDR3 amino acids: CASSYSGSRGKQPQHF. CDR3 bases: TGTGCCAGCAGTTACTCGGGGTCAAGGGGGAAGCAGCCCCAGCATTTT.

The chain's CDR3 is CASRANYEQYF. In DNA, the CDR3 is TGTGCCAGCAGGGCCAACTACGAGCAGTACTTC. The chain employs TRBV2 and TRBJ2-7; D gene uncertain. The CDR3 sequence is 11 residues long. Germline CDR1 is SNHLY and CDR2 is FYNNEI. V lost 6 bases to trimming and J lost 3 bases, with 6 bases between them. The full variable domain, its missing parts supplied by reference TRBV2 and TRBJ2-7, is EPEVTQTPSHQVTQMGQEVILRCVPISNHLYFYWYRQILGQKVEFLVSFYNNEISEKSEIFDDQFSVERPDGSNFTLKIRSTKLEDSAMYFCASRANYEQYFGPGTRLTVT.

CDR3 sequence reads: CASSLQVGDTEAFF. CDR3 DNA sequence: TGTGCCAGCAGCCTTCAGGTCGGGGACACTGAAGCTTTCTTT. The J gene is TRBJ1-1, the V gene TRBV6-2 or TRBV6-3; D is undetermined. V dropped 6 bases and J dropped 3 bases, with 14 bases sitting between them. Germline loops: CDR1 MNHEY, CDR2 SVGEGT. The CDR3 totals 14 residues.

V usage is TRBV5-8 and J usage is TRBJ2-1, with 9 bases matching TRBD1. The junction had 15 bases not matched to a gene; V was cut back by 4 bases and J by 10 bases. The CDR3 has 16 residues. Germline CDR1 SGHTS, CDR2 YDEGEE. CDR3 DNA: TGTGCCAGCAGCGATGCAGGGACAGGGATTACGGGAGAGCAGTTCTTC. This gives the protein CASSDAGTGITGEQFF.

The chain is built from TRBV19 and TRBJ2-3; 12 positions match TRBD1. Germline V CDR1 and CDR2: LNHDA, SQIVND (reference sequence). Trimming removed 2 bases from V and 6 bases from J; junction bases left unmatched: 6. This CDR3 comprises 16 residues. Here the CDR3 DNA reads TGTGCCAGTAGTATAACGGGACAGGGGGCATTGGATACGCAGTATTTT. This translates into CASSITGQGALDTQYF.

The V and J genes are TRBV7-8 and TRBJ1-5; D unresolved. V dropped 5 bases and J dropped 6 bases, with 14 bases sitting between them. CDR3 length: 14 residues. Germline V lookup: CDR1 SGHVS, CDR2 FQNEAQ. The CDR3 protein is CASSGREGSQPQHF. The DNA for the CDR3 is TGTGCCAGCAGCGGGAGGGAAGGGAGTCAGCCCCAGCATTTT.

The gene calls are TRBV6-5 and TRBJ1-1, with D tentatively TRBD1 (6 bases). The CDR3 is 13 amino acids. The germline V and J ends were trimmed by 8 bases and 5 bases, with 15 bases remaining between them. The germline V gene has CDR1 MNHEY and CDR2 SVGAGI. The chain's CDR3 is CASRIQGRTEAFF. CDR3 sequence (DNA): TGTGCCAGCCGAATACAGGGTAGGACTGAAGCTTTCTTT.

Details on this clone: This specimen includes other DNA sequences encoding the same CDR3. The V call is TRBV7-9, the J call TRBJ1-5; D unclear. Trimming stripped 1 base from V and 0 bases from J, with 10 bases between. Germline V gene data show CDR1 as SEHNR and CDR2 as FQNEAQ (reference sequence). The CDR3 is 16 amino acids. The CDR3 loop is CASSLEGTHSNQPQHF. The CDR3 nucleotides read TGTGCCAGCAGCTTAGAGGGTACCCATAGCAATCAGCCCCAGCATTTT.

This clone came up a few times. The chain carries TRBV5-1 and TRBJ2-2, with a weak D call TRBD1 (6 bases). This CDR3 spans 15 amino acids. CDR1 is SGHRS, CDR2 YFSETQ, per germline. V was shortened by 2 bases and J by 6 bases, with 14 bases between the two germline ends. The CDR3 protein is CASSLGQKMAGELFF. CDR3 nucleotides: TGCGCCAGCAGCTTAGGACAGAAAATGGCCGGGGAGCTGTTTTTT.

In its sample, this clone was seen a few times. The genes are TRBV14 and TRBJ1-4; no clear D gene. The V and J ends lost 0 bases and 0 bases respectively, with 14 bases between them. Per germline, CDR1 SGHDN and CDR2 FVKESK. The CDR3 is 18 amino acids. In nucleotides, the CDR3 is TGTGCCAGCAGCCAAGATTATTCGGAAGTTGCAACTAATGAAAAACTGTTTTTT. This encodes CASSQDYSEVATNEKLFF.

The V gene is TRBV6-2 or TRBV6-3, the J gene TRBJ2-7, with D possibly matching TRBD2 (6 bases). The V end was cut by 5 bases, the J end by 7 bases, with 15 bases between. From germline, CDR1 is MNHEY and CDR2 SVGEGT. This CDR3 spans 13 amino acids. CDR3 nucleotide sequence: TGTGCCAGCAGTCCCACGGGGGTAGGGGAGCAGTACTTC. Its translation: CASSPTGVGEQYF.

This clone occurred once. This chain connects TRBV15 to TRBJ1-6; D might be TRBD1 (5 bases). V lost 8 bases and J lost 8, with 13 bases in between. The V gene's germline CDR1 is LNHNV and CDR2 YYDKDF (reference sequence). The CDR3 sequence is 13 residues long. The CDR3 nucleotides read TGTGCCACCTCTGGGGGAATCCATTCACCCCTCCACTTT. Its translation: CATSGGIHSPLHF. Complete variable domain (other parts from reference TRBV15 and TRBJ1-6): DAMVIQNPRYQVTQFGKPVTLSCSQTLNHNVMYWYQQKSSQAPKLLFHYYDKDFNNEADTPDNFQSRRPNTSFCFLDIRSPGLGDTAMYLCATSGGIHSPLHFGNGTRLTVT.

This clone was seen once. The chain joins TRBV6-5 to TRBJ2-7; possible D gene TRBD1, 7 bases. Per the germline V gene, CDR1 is MNHEY and CDR2 is SVGAGI. V gave up 2 bases and J gave up 2 bases, with 10 bases separating them. The CDR3 contains 14 residues. DNA of the CDR3: TGTGCCAGCAGTTACCAGGGGGGCACCTACGAGCAGTACTTC. It yields the protein CASSYQGGTYEQYF.

The rearrangement links TRBV5-8 to TRBJ2-7, with 7 bases that match TRBD1. Germline V lookup: CDR1 SGHTS, CDR2 YDEGEE. This CDR3 is 14 amino acids long. Trimming took 4 bases from V and 3 from J; bases not matched to a gene: 7. CDR3 loop: CASSPRQGHYEQYF. The CDR3 nucleotides read TGTGCCAGCAGCCCACGACAGGGTCACTACGAGCAGTACTTC.

This sequence joins TRBV6-5 and TRBJ1-5; perhaps TRBD1 as D (5 bases). This CDR3 is 13 amino acids long. Germline V gene sequence: CDR1 MNHEY, CDR2 SVGAGI. V was pared by 5 bases and J by 6 bases, with 11 bases between. CDR3: CASSRGGGQPQHF. Here the CDR3 DNA reads TGTGCCAGCAGTCGGGGGGGAGGTCAGCCCCAGCATTTT.

This rearrangement joins TRBV7-9 to TRBJ2-7; D uncertain. Germline V gene sequence: CDR1 SEHNR, CDR2 FQNEAQ (reference sequence). Trimming cost V 4 bases and J 0 bases, with 16 bases left between them. CDR3 length: 16 residues. CDR3 sequence: CASSSQAVGSSYEQYF. The CDR3 DNA is TGTGCCAGCAGCTCCCAGGCGGTCGGGTCCTCCTACGAGCAGTACTTC.

V and J are TRBV4-3 and TRBJ2-1; TRBD1 matches 10 bases. The CDR3 is made up of 16 amino acids. With 1 base clipped from V and 4 bases from J, the junction kept 4 bases outside the gene matches. CDR1 is LGHNA, CDR2 YSLEER, per germline. The CDR3 DNA follows: TGCGCCAGCAGCCAAGGTTGGACAGGGGGTTACAATGAGCAGTTCTTC. It is translated as CASSQGWTGGYNEQFF.

This rearrangement joins TRBV19 to TRBJ1-5; D not resolved. Trimming shortened V by 4 bases and J by 1 base, and 8 bases separated the two germline ends. The germline V gene encodes CDR1 LNHDA and CDR2 SQIVND (reference sequence). The CDR3 has 14 residues. CDR3 nucleotides: TGTGCCAGTAGTAAACGGGAGAGCAATCAGCCCCAGCATTTT. Its protein product is CASSKRESNQPQHF.

The chain recombines TRBV3-1 (or the pseudogene TRBV3-2) with TRBJ1-2; no clear D. The CDR3 runs 13 residues. Trimming took 5 bases from V and 8 from J, leaving 15 bases between them. CDR1 and CDR2 from the germline V gene are LGHDT and YNNKEL (reference sequence). Here the CDR3 DNA reads TGTGCCAGCAGCTTCCCCGGGGTCAACGGCTACACCTTC. This encodes CASSFPGVNGYTF.

CDR3 bases: TGTGCCAGCAGCTCCCAAGGGATTAACACTGAAGCTTTCTTT. As protein: CASSSQGINTEAFF. The V call is TRBV7-9, the J call TRBJ1-1, with D unresolved. The ends were cut back, 4 bases at V and 2 bases at J, with 11 bases in the middle. The CDR3 runs to 14 residues. Germline-derived CDR1 and CDR2 are SEHNR and FQNEAQ (reference sequence).

The chain employs TRBV7-2 and TRBJ2-5; 9 nucleotides line up with TRBD2. V lost 2 bases and J lost 1; bases outside the gene matches: 11. Germline V gives CDR1 SGHTA, CDR2 FQGNSA. This CDR3 is built from 18 residues. As DNA, the CDR3 is TGTGCCAGCAGCTTAACGTTTGGGGCGGGGGGGATCCAAGAGACCCAGTACTTC. Its translation is CASSLTFGAGGIQETQYF.

V gene TRBV7-2 combines with J gene TRBJ2-4, with TRBD2 matching 16 bases. From germline, CDR1 is SGHTA and CDR2 FQGNSA. V shed 5 bases, J shed 7 bases, and the junction held 5 bases outside the gene matches. The CDR3 runs to 16 residues. The CDR3: CASSPQGLAGGNIQYF. Here the CDR3 DNA reads TGTGCCAGCAGCCCGCAGGGACTAGCGGGGGGGAACATTCAGTACTTC. The complete variable domain, with remaining parts taken from reference TRBV7-2 and TRBJ2-4, reads GAGVSQSPSNKVTEKGKDVELRCDPISGHTALYWYRQSLGQGLEFLIYFQGNSAPDKSGLPSDRFSAERTGGSVSTLTIQRTQQEDSAVYLCASSPQGLAGGNIQYFGAGTRLSVL.

The gene calls are TRBV7-2 and TRBJ1-4; 8 nucleotides agree with TRBD1. This CDR3 comprises 15 residues. Germline lookup yields CDR1 SGHTA and CDR2 FQGNSA. The J segment lost 3 bases and the V segment lost 5 bases, leaving 5 bases of the junction unmatched. The CDR3, as DNA: TGTGCCAGCAGCCCCACGACAGGGGCTAATGAAAAACTGTTTTTT. This sequence encodes CASSPTTGANEKLFF.

The chain couples TRBV28 to TRBJ1-1; D is uncertain. The length of the CDR3 is 13 residues. The V gene lost 2 bases and the J gene lost 1 base, with 5 bases spanning the gap. CDR1 and CDR2 (germline): MDHEN, SYDVKM. CDR3 sequence: CASSLGKNTEAFF. The CDR3 DNA reads as TGTGCCAGCAGTTTAGGCAAGAACACTGAAGCTTTCTTT.

The chain recombines TRBV18 with TRBJ2-5; D might be TRBD1 (5 bases). V was cut by 1 base and J by 2 bases, with 8 bases left in between. CDR3 length: 14 amino acids. The germline V gene has CDR1 KGHSH and CDR2 LQKENI. CDR3 nucleotides: TGTGCCAGCTCACCACATAGGGGACAAGAGACCCAGTACTTC. It translates to CASSPHRGQETQYF.

The J gene is TRBJ2-1, the V gene TRBV4-2; 8 positions match TRBD1. CDR3 length equals 16 residues. Germline lookup yields CDR1 LGHNA and CDR2 YNFKEQ. Trimming took 5 bases from V and 8 from J; bases not matched to a gene: 14. The CDR3 DNA reads as TGTGCCAGCAGCGAGGGGACAGGTGGCAGTGGGCATGAGCAGTTCTTC. It specifies CASSEGTGGSGHEQFF.

The genes are TRBV5-8 and TRBJ1-5, with D perhaps TRBD1 (5 bases). The germline CDR1 and CDR2 sequences are SGHTS and YDEGEE. The CDR3 runs 13 residues. The V gene lost 9 bases and the J gene lost 6 bases, with 16 bases spanning the gap. The CDR3 sequence: CATTQVRGQPQHF. The DNA for the CDR3 is TGTGCCACTACTCAGGTGAGGGGTCAGCCCCAGCATTTT.

The rearrangement joins TRBV4-1 to TRBJ1-1; D remains ambiguous. Germline V gene data show CDR1 as MGHRA and CDR2 as YSYEKL. The CDR3 length is 15 residues. Deletions cut 0 bases from V and 1 base from J, with 9 bases between. CDR3 sequence reads: CASSQDTGANTEAFF. CDR3 bases: TGCGCCAGCAGCCAAGATACGGGTGCGAACACTGAAGCTTTCTTT.